These 32 T cell receptor beta chains were all obtained from the same sample, sequenced in a study of beta chain bispecific antibodies for T cell cancers. Study-wide findings and caveats: The leukemia cells, rather than normal T cells, gave most of the targeted TRBV signal.

T cells were expanded from blood mononuclear cells for approximately 3 days with anti-CD3 OKT3 or CD3/CD28 beads. Their antigen targets remain unknown. One entry per CDR3 protein results from TCRdb running MiXCR on the 5' RACE reads. The sample yields some 9,000 distinct CDR3 sequences, 2% to 2.5% seen once. The sequencing here drew on T cells from a healthy donor cultured with Jurkat leukemia cells, taken from a culture containing an anti-CD19 bispecific antibody. These TCRs come from a human donor in good health. Some clones in this sample may be carry-over from other donors' samples.

This clonotype was recorded at least ten times. At one end, the junction sequence differs from germline, possibly due to a read error. This chain connects TRBV5-1 to TRBJ2-7, with D tentatively TRBD2 (7 bases). CDR3 size: 14 residues. Germline CDR1 and CDR2: SGHRS and YFSETQ. The DNA for the CDR3 is TGCGCCAGCAGCGGATCGGGGGGCTCCAACGAGCAGTACTTC. This translates into CASSGSGGSNEQYF.

This clonotype appeared many times. V gene TRBV5-4 combines with J gene TRBJ1-6; 9 bases fit TRBD1. V shed 3 bases and J 8 bases; nucleotides not matched to a gene: 3. Germline CDR1 reads SGHNT; CDR2 reads YYREEE (reference sequence). The CDR3 is 14 amino acids. The chain's CDR3 is CASSSGQGDSPLHF. The CDR3 DNA reads as TGTGCCAGCAGCTCGGGACAGGGAGATTCACCCCTCCACTTT.

Points on this clonotype: This may be a read error: a much more frequent sequence differs by one nucleotide. This likely comes from a read error, as the CDR3 has no conserved phenylalanine or tryptophan at its end. The chain has TRBV27 and TRBJ2-7, with 7 positions matching TRBD2. The CDR3 is 14 amino acids. From germline, CDR1 is MNHEY and CDR2 SMNVEV (reference sequence). V dropped 8 bases and J dropped 2; count of bases not matched to a gene: 9. The CDR3 region has the DNA TGTGCCAGCGCCCCGGGGCTAGCGGCCTACGAGCAGTACTCC. It codes for CASAPGLAAYEQYS.

This clonotype showed up many times. An end of the junction does not agree with germline; a read error may underlie this. The chain has TRBV7-9 and TRBJ2-7, with a weak D call TRBD1 (6 bases). Germline CDR1 is SEHNR and CDR2 is FQNEAQ (reference sequence). The CDR3 totals 13 residues. CDR3 bases: TGTGCCAGCAGTTTAGGGGGTTGGGACGAGCAGTACTTC. Its protein is CASSLGGWDEQYF.

V and J are TRBV6-5 and TRBJ2-1; TRBD1 aligns across 9 bases. V was pared by 2 bases and J by 6 bases, with 5 bases of the junction left unmatched. Germline CDR1 is MNHEY and CDR2 is SVGAGI. There are 15 residues in the CDR3. The CDR3 DNA follows: TGTGCCAGCAGTTACGAGACAGGGGGGCTCAATGAGCAGTTCTTC. Its translation: CASSYETGGLNEQFF.

The sample holds many counts of this clonotype. The rearrangement links TRBV13 to TRBJ2-7, with D possibly being TRBD1 (6 bases). There are 15 residues in the CDR3. Deletions cut 5 bases from V and 5 bases from J, with 19 bases between. Germline V gene lookup returns CDR1 PRHDT and CDR2 FYEKMQ (reference sequence). CDR3 sequence: CASSQQLDRIDEQYF. DNA of the CDR3: TGTGCCAGCAGCCAGCAACTCGACAGGATCGACGAGCAGTACTTC. The full variable domain, in which reference TRBV13 and TRBJ2-7 provide the parts outside the CDR3, is AAGVIQSPRHLIKEKRETATLKCYPIPRHDTVYWYQQGPGQDPQFLISFYEKMQSDKGSIPDRFSAQQFSDYHSELNMSSLELGDSALYFCASSQQLDRIDEQYFGPGTRLTVT.

CDR3 nucleotides: TGTGCCAGCATGACTAGCGGGGGGGGTTACAATGAGCAGTTCTTC. Residues: CASMTSGGGYNEQFF. J is TRBJ2-1 and V is TRBV19; 14 nucleotides agree with TRBD2. The CDR3 extends over 15 amino acids. Unmatched junction bases numbered 5, after V lost 9 bases and J lost 4 bases. Germline CDR1 reads LNHDA; CDR2 reads SQIVND (reference sequence).

At least ten counts were recorded for this clonotype. This chain uses TRBV30 with TRBJ2-7; unclear D gene. The CDR3 runs to 13 residues. V shed 0 bases and J shed 2 bases, with 8 bases lying between them. Germline loops: CDR1 GTSNPN, CDR2 SVGIG (reference sequence). The CDR3 spells CAWSVGITYEQYF. The CDR3 DNA sequence: TGTGCCTGGAGTGTGGGGATTACCTACGAGCAGTACTTC.

This clonotype was detected ten times or more. The chain couples TRBV7-8 to TRBJ2-7, with D unresolved. The V gene's germline CDR1 is SGHVS and CDR2 FQNEAQ. V lost 4 bases to trimming and J lost 2 bases, with 18 bases between them. The CDR3 covers 16 residues. DNA of the CDR3: TGTGCCAGCAGCTGGGAAATGTCCGACTCAGCCTACGAGCAGTACTTC. It translates to CASSWEMSDSAYEQYF.

At least ten counts were recorded for this clonotype. The V gene is TRBV6-2 or TRBV6-3, the J gene TRBJ1-2; 10 nucleotides align to TRBD1. Looked up from germline, CDR1 is MNHEY and CDR2 is SVGEGT. V lost 6 bases to trimming and J lost 8 bases; unmatched junction nucleotides: 12. The CDR3 has 15 residues. In DNA form, the CDR3 reads TGTGCCAGCAGCCCGACAGCGACAGGGGGCTTGGGCTACACCTTC. Amino acid sequence: CASSPTATGGLGYTF.

This clonotype was picked up many times. This rearrangement joins TRBV5-1 to TRBJ1-1, with 7 bases identical to TRBD1. Germline assignment: CDR1 SGHRS and CDR2 YFSETQ. The CDR3 has 16 amino acids. V was clipped by 0 bases and J by 1 base; unmatched bases: 6. The CDR3 sequence is CASSLATWTGNTEAFF. CDR3 nucleotides: TGCGCCAGCAGCTTGGCCACTTGGACAGGGAACACTGAAGCTTTCTTT. The full variable domain, its missing parts supplied by reference TRBV5-1 and TRBJ1-1, is KAGVTQTPRYLIKTRGQQVTLSCSPISGHRSVSWYQQTPGQGLQFLFEYFSETQRNKGNFPGRFSGRQFSNSRSEMNVSTLELGDSALYLCASSLATWTGNTEAFFGQGTRLTVV.

This clonotype has ten or more counts. The gene calls are TRBV28 and TRBJ2-7; D not certain. Germline V lookup: CDR1 MDHEN, CDR2 SYDVKM. This CDR3 contains 11 residues. The V end lost 8 bases, the J end lost 6 bases, and 11 bases lay between the germline ends. The CDR3 sequence: CASSRTSEQYF. CDR3 in DNA: TGTGCCAGCTCCCGGACGTCCGAGCAGTACTTC.

In its sample, this clonotype was seen a few times. The CDR3 sequence: CASSWATEQYF. Written as DNA, the CDR3 is TGCGCCAGCAGCTGGGCGACCGAGCAGTACTTC. The chain joins TRBV5-1 to TRBJ2-7; D uncertain. In germline, CDR1 is SGHRS, CDR2 YFSETQ. The CDR3 is 11 amino acids. Trimming removed 3 bases at V and 6 bases at J, with 7 bases between.

This clonotype came up many times. The genes are TRBV15 and TRBJ2-3, with D possibly TRBD1 on 5 matching bases. The CDR3 consists of 15 residues. V was trimmed by 1 base and J by 2 bases, leaving 10 bases between them. The germline V gene has CDR1 LNHNV and CDR2 YYDKDF (reference sequence). The CDR3 bases are TGTGCCACCAGCAGAGGAGCAGGGCCCACAGATACGCAGTATTTT. Protein: CATSRGAGPTDTQYF.

The sample holds many counts of this clonotype. The genes are TRBV25-1 and TRBJ2-2, with 8 positions matching TRBD1. The J segment lost 5 bases and the V segment lost 6 bases, leaving 8 bases of the junction unmatched. Per the germline V gene, CDR1 is MGHDK and CDR2 is SYGVNS. The length of the CDR3 is 15 residues. The CDR3 DNA follows: TGTGCCAGCAGACCCTCGGACAGGGTAACCGGGGAGCTGTTTTTT. Amino acids: CASRPSDRVTGELFF.

This clonotype was counted at least ten times. The CDR3 sequence is CSARSRGGPDEQFF. The DNA for the CDR3 is TGCAGTGCTAGGTCGCGGGGGGGCCCCGATGAGCAGTTCTTC. This sequence joins TRBV20-1 and TRBJ2-1; TRBD2 agrees at 9 bases. Germline CDR1 reads DFQATT; CDR2 reads SNEGSKA (reference sequence). Unmatched junction bases numbered 8, after V lost 3 bases and J lost 8 bases. This CDR3 contains 14 residues.

This clonotype occurred many times. The gene calls are TRBV18 and TRBJ2-3; D ambiguous. Trimming shortened V by 4 bases and J by 0 bases, and 8 bases separated the two germline ends. The CDR3 has 14 residues. Germline-derived CDR1 and CDR2 are KGHSH and LQKENI. As DNA, the CDR3 is TGTGCCAGCTCACTCCAAACTAGCACAGATACGCAGTATTTT. Its translation is CASSLQTSTDTQYF.

This clonotype was picked up many times. This CDR3 reads CASTAGFSGANVLTF. In nucleotides, the CDR3 is TGTGCCAGCACCGCCGGATTCTCTGGGGCCAACGTCCTGACTTTC. The chain employs TRBV12-3 or TRBV12-4 and TRBJ2-6, with unresolved D. Trimming pared 7 bases from V and 0 bases from J, leaving 10 bases between. The CDR3 contains 15 residues.

Many counts were recorded for this clonotype. V gene TRBV6-6 combines with J gene TRBJ2-5, with TRBD2 matching over 9 bases. J lost 2 bases, V lost 2 bases, and 0 bases had no gene match. Germline lookup yields CDR1 MNHNY and CDR2 SVGAGI (reference sequence). This CDR3 has 14 amino acids. The DNA for the CDR3 is TGTGCCAGCAGTTACGCGGGGGGGCAAGAGACCCAGTACTTC. As protein: CASSYAGGQETQYF.

This clonotype has at least ten counts. V usage is TRBV10-3 and J usage is TRBJ2-1; 7 bases fit TRBD2. The CDR3 runs 13 residues. Germline CDR1 ENHRY, CDR2 SYGVKD. J was trimmed by 8 bases and V by 2 bases; bases with no gene match: 3. CDR3 sequence reads: CAISEGLGYEQFF. The CDR3 nucleotides are TGTGCCATCAGTGAGGGACTAGGATATGAGCAGTTCTTC.

This clonotype was recorded many times. The chain employs TRBV6-1 and TRBJ2-7; TRBD1 matches at 8 bases. J was trimmed by 0 bases and V by 4 bases; bases with no gene match: 5. The CDR3 runs to 15 residues. Per the germline V gene, CDR1 is MNHNS and CDR2 is SASEGT. CDR3 sequence (DNA): TGTGCCAGCAGTGCTGACAGGGGTATCTCCTACGAGCAGTACTTC. Translating it yields CASSADRGISYEQYF.

The table lists this clonotype with many counts. The chain uses TRBV28 and TRBJ1-5, with TRBD1 as a possible D gene (5 bases). CDR3 size: 16 residues. Trimming cost V 3 bases and J 2 bases, with 14 bases left between them. Germline lookup yields CDR1 MDHEN and CDR2 SYDVKM. CDR3 coding DNA: TGTGCCAGCAGTTTCGGGTCAGGGTATGGCAATCAGCCCCAGCATTTT. Encoded protein: CASSFGSGYGNQPQHF.

This clonotype was seen repeatedly, ten times or more. The genes are TRBV6-6 and TRBJ2-3; D unresolved. V was pared by 2 bases and J by 1 base, with 4 bases between. The length of the CDR3 is 13 residues. Germline-derived CDR1 and CDR2 are MNHNY and SVGAGI (reference sequence). The DNA of the CDR3 is TGTGCCAGCAGTTACCTACGCACAGATACGCAGTATTTT. Protein: CASSYLRTDTQYF.

This clonotype was counted ten times or more. The chain employs TRBV3-1 and TRBJ2-5; 8 bases are shared with TRBD2. The CDR3 sequence is 14 residues long. V lost 3 bases to trimming and J lost 1 base; unmatched junction nucleotides: 1. Germline-derived CDR1 and CDR2 are LGHDT and YNNKEL (reference sequence). CDR3 bases: TGTGCCAGCAGCCAGGGACTAGGCCAAGAGACCCAGTACTTC. Translating gives CASSQGLGQETQYF.

This clonotype was seen many times. This chain connects TRBV12-3 or TRBV12-4 to TRBJ2-1; a possible D gene is TRBD2 (8 bases). There are 15 residues in the CDR3. The V end lost 6 bases, the J end lost 5 bases, and 17 bases lay between the germline ends. CDR3 bases: TGTGCCAGCAGCCCCTCGGGGGGGACAGACAATGAGCAGTTCTTC. It is translated as CASSPSGGTDNEQFF.

This clonotype was detected many times. In nucleotides, the CDR3 is TGTGCCAGCAGCGTGGGGGCTGAAGCTTTCTTT. Its translation is CASSVGAEAFF. This chain joins TRBV7-6 and TRBJ1-1; D is possibly TRBD1 (5 bases). Germline lookup yields CDR1 SGHVS and CDR2 FNYEAQ. The CDR3 spans 11 residues. V was pared by 5 bases and J by 6 bases, with 7 bases between.

As for this clonotype: A much more abundant neighbour one base away suggests this may be a read error. In DNA, the CDR3 is TGTGGCAGCAGGGATCTACAGGGACCTAATGAAAAACTGTTTTTT. Its translation is CGSRDLQGPNEKLFF. The V and J genes are TRBV6-5 and TRBJ1-4; a possible D gene is TRBD1 (6 bases). This CDR3 has 15 amino acids. The germline V gene encodes CDR1 MNHEY and CDR2 SVGAGI.

This chain links TRBV27 with TRBJ2-7, with 8 bases that match TRBD1. The CDR3 contains 15 residues. V trimming: 5 bases; J trimming: 9 bases; junction bases outside the gene matches: 15. The germline V gene has CDR1 MNHEY and CDR2 SMNVEV (reference sequence). CDR3 loop: CASSPGQGWARGQYF. DNA of the CDR3: TGTGCCAGCAGTCCTGGACAGGGATGGGCTAGGGGGCAGTACTTC.

This clonotype is classed as medium-sized. V gene TRBV2 combines with J gene TRBJ1-2; tentatively, D is TRBD1 (5 bases). This CDR3 has 14 amino acids. Looked up from germline, CDR1 is SNHLY and CDR2 is FYNNEI. V lost 7 bases to trimming and J lost 6 bases, with 18 bases between them. This CDR3 is CASIEGLSGHGYTF. CDR3 sequence (DNA): TGTGCCAGCATCGAGGGACTTTCAGGGCATGGCTACACCTTC.

This chain connects TRBV30 to TRBJ1-2; weak D call: TRBD1 (5 bases). CDR3 length: 13 amino acids. Trimming left V 0 bases short and J 4 bases short, with 9 bases between. Germline V gene sequence: CDR1 GTSNPN, CDR2 SVGIG (reference sequence). This CDR3 is CAWSVGDSYGYTF. CDR3 DNA sequence: TGTGCCTGGAGTGTAGGTGACAGCTATGGCTACACCTTC.

By sample share, this clonotype is medium-sized. The chain employs TRBV5-1 and TRBJ1-4, with D perhaps matching TRBD1 (5 bases). The CDR3 consists of 15 residues. Trimming shortened V by 4 bases and J by 0 bases, and 10 bases separated the two germline ends. CDR1 is SGHRS, CDR2 YFSETQ, per germline. The chain's CDR3 is CASSVGTATNEKLFF. In DNA form, the CDR3 reads TGCGCCAGCAGCGTGGGGACGGCAACTAATGAAAAACTGTTTTTT. Using reference TRBV5-1 and TRBJ1-4 for the parts outside the CDR3, the full variable domain is KAGVTQTPRYLIKTRGQQVTLSCSPISGHRSVSWYQQTPGQGLQFLFEYFSETQRNKGNFPGRFSGRQFSNSRSEMNVSTLELGDSALYLCASSVGTATNEKLFFGSGTQLSVL.

The sample holds many counts of this clonotype. The gene calls are TRBV5-1 and TRBJ2-3; TRBD1 matches 10 bases. CDR1 is SGHRS, CDR2 YFSETQ, per germline. V lost 4 bases, J lost 3 bases, and 2 bases stayed unmatched. The CDR3 covers 14 residues. The CDR3 region is CASSGTGVTDTQYF. The CDR3 nucleotides are TGCGCCAGCAGCGGGACAGGGGTGACAGATACGCAGTATTTT.